The 17 T cell receptor beta chains presented below share a single source sample, sequenced in a study of T cell changes during pregnancy in multiple sclerosis. Here immunoSEQ multiplex PCR was the method, and the copy in TCRdb shows in-frame clones only, minus some. The sample carries some 74,000 clones, over 80% recorded once. The material was peripheral blood, obtained before pregnancy. The receptor set was obtained from a female donor with multiple sclerosis, enrolled in a pregnancy study.

The chain combines TRBV5-4 with TRBJ2-5, with TRBD2 matching 9 bases. Per the germline V gene, CDR1 is SGHNT and CDR2 is YYREEE (reference sequence). V lost 0 bases, J lost 3 bases, and 3 bases stayed unmatched. The CDR3 extends over 15 amino acids. The CDR3 DNA sequence: TGTGCCAGCAGCTTGGGCGGGAGGGCCGAAGAGACCCAGTACTTC. It is translated as CASSLGGRAEETQYF.

This chain connects TRBV5-8 to TRBJ2-1, with 10 positions matching TRBD2. Trimming removed 4 bases from V and 1 base from J; junction bases left unmatched: 14. CDR1 and CDR2 (germline): SGHTS, YDEGEE. This CDR3 spans 19 amino acids. As DNA, the CDR3 is TGTGCCAGCAGCCGGACTAGCGGCCTAACTGCGAGGTCCTACAATGAGCAGTTCTTC. As protein: CASSRTSGLTARSYNEQFF.

This chain joins TRBV6-6 and TRBJ1-1; D ambiguous. Germline loops: CDR1 MNHNY, CDR2 SVGAGI (reference sequence). CDR3 length: 13 residues. V gave up 1 base and J gave up 5 bases, with 8 bases separating them. The CDR3 DNA reads TGTGCCAGCAGTTACTTGACACTTACTGAAGCTTTCTTT. It is translated as CASSYLTLTEAFF.

The V gene is TRBV30, the J gene TRBJ2-7; perhaps TRBD2 as D (6 bases). The CDR3 consists of 12 residues. The germline V gene encodes CDR1 GTSNPN and CDR2 SVGIG (reference sequence). Trimming stripped 7 bases from V and 0 bases from J, with 10 bases between. The CDR3 sequence: CASRTNSYEQYF. CDR3 sequence (DNA): TGTGCCTCCCGGACTAACTCCTACGAGCAGTACTTC.

The chain combines TRBV5-1 with TRBJ2-3; D may be TRBD1 (5 bases). Trimming cost V 5 bases and J 6 bases, with 13 bases left between them. The V gene's germline CDR1 is SGHRS and CDR2 YFSETQ. The CDR3 totals 13 residues. The CDR3 loop reads CASRLNSGDTQYF. CDR3 DNA: TGCGCCAGCAGACTAAACTCAGGGGATACGCAGTATTTT.

This chain uses TRBV7-9 with TRBJ2-3, with TRBD1 as a possible D gene (5 bases). CDR1 and CDR2 (germline): SEHNR, FQNEAQ (reference sequence). The CDR3 is made up of 15 amino acids. Trimming took off 4 bases at V and 0 bases at J, with 11 bases between the two ends. The CDR3 loop reads CASSSDSPSTDTQYF. The CDR3 DNA is TGTGCCAGCAGCTCCGACAGTCCTAGCACAGATACGCAGTATTTT.

In nucleotides, the CDR3 is TGTGCCAGCAGCCGAGGGTACGAGCAGTACTTC. Its protein is CASSRGYEQYF. The rearrangement links TRBV7-9 to TRBJ2-7, with D perhaps matching TRBD2 (5 bases). The CDR3 consists of 11 residues. The germline V gene encodes CDR1 SEHNR and CDR2 FQNEAQ (reference sequence). V was cut by 5 bases and J by 4 bases, with 6 bases left in between.

CDR3 nucleotide sequence: TGTGCCAGCAGTTTCAGGCAATACACCGGGGAGCTGTTTTTT. Translated, it gives CASSFRQYTGELFF. The chain joins TRBV6-6 to TRBJ2-2; D gene unclear. V dropped 4 bases and J dropped 3 bases, with 9 bases sitting between them. Germline-derived CDR1 and CDR2 are MNHNY and SVGAGI (reference sequence). The length of the CDR3 is 14 residues.

The chain employs TRBV11-3 and TRBJ1-1; 7 bases are a match to TRBD1. This CDR3 is built from 15 residues. Germline CDR1 and CDR2: SGHNT and YENEEA. The V segment lost 6 bases and the J segment 0 bases; nucleotides outside the gene matches: 7. This chain's CDR3 is CASRETGWVNTEAFF. The CDR3 nucleotides read TGTGCCAGCAGAGAGACAGGGTGGGTGAACACTGAAGCTTTCTTT.

This rearrangement joins TRBV7-9 to TRBJ2-7; D is uncertain. V lost 1 base and J 3 bases, leaving 4 bases between the germline ends. The CDR3 length is 12 residues. Germline V gene lookup returns CDR1 SEHNR and CDR2 FQNEAQ (reference sequence). The CDR3 DNA reads TGTGCCAGCAGCTTAGTCTTCTACGAGCAGTACTTC. It encodes CASSLVFYEQYF.

The chain uses TRBV18 and TRBJ2-7; D is unclear. CDR1 is KGHSH and CDR2 is LQKENI in the germline V gene. This CDR3 spans 14 amino acids. Trimming cost V 3 bases and J 1 base, with 10 bases left between them. CDR3 DNA sequence: TGTGCCAGCTCACCCTCCGGTCGATCCTACGAGCAGTACTTC. Amino acid sequence: CASSPSGRSYEQYF. The full variable domain, with the rest looked up from reference TRBV18 and TRBJ2-7, is NAGVMQNPRHLVRRRGQEARLRCSPMKGHSHVYWYRQLPEEGLKFMVYLQKENIIDESGMPKERFSAEFPKEGPSILRIQQVVRGDSAAYFCASSPSGRSYEQYFGPGTRLTVT.

This clone is a singleton in its sample. The chain recombines TRBV6-4 with TRBJ2-3; 11 bases are shared with TRBD2. Germline V gives CDR1 MRHNA, CDR2 SNTAGT. After removal of 6 bases from V and 1 base from J, the junction contained 6 bases not matched to a gene. The CDR3 is 16 residues long. The DNA for the CDR3 is TGTGCCAGCAGCGCCGGGACTAGCGGAGGCACAGATACGCAGTATTTT. Its protein is CASSAGTSGGTDTQYF.

The chain joins TRBV7-2 to TRBJ2-1, with a weak D call TRBD2 (6 bases). The V end was cut by 0 bases, the J end by 10 bases, with 19 bases between. CDR1 and CDR2 (germline): SGHTA, FQGNSA. The CDR3 extends over 16 amino acids. The CDR3 DNA sequence: TGTGCCAGCAGCTTAGCGTCGGTAGCGGTCTCGAAAGAGCAGTTCTTC. This sequence encodes CASSLASVAVSKEQFF.

The chain carries TRBV27 and TRBJ1-2; TRBD1 might be the D (6 bases). V was cut by 5 bases and J by 0 bases, with 13 bases left in between. The germline gives CDR1 MNHEY, CDR2 SMNVEV (reference sequence). This CDR3 comprises 15 residues. The DNA for the CDR3 is TGTGCCAGCAGTCCAACCGGGACACCTAACTATGGCTACACCTTC. Protein product: CASSPTGTPNYGYTF.

This clone was observed a single time. V is TRBV9 and J is TRBJ2-1; 8 bases line up with TRBD2. CDR1 and CDR2 from the germline V gene are SGDLS and YYNGEE. This CDR3 contains 16 residues. The V segment lost 4 bases and the J segment 9 bases; nucleotides outside the gene matches: 15. The CDR3 DNA reads TGTGCCAGCAGCTCTCCCCGGGAGGGAGAGTTAGTTGAGCAGTTCTTC. Translating it yields CASSSPREGELVEQFF. The full variable domain, completed using reference TRBV9 and TRBJ2-1, is DSGVTQTPKHLITATGQRVTLRCSPRSGDLSVYWYQQSLDQGLQFLIQYYNGEERAKGNILERFSAQQFPDLHSELNLSSLELGDSALYFCASSSPREGELVEQFFGPGTRLTVL.

The chain recombines TRBV4-3 with TRBJ1-4; D ambiguous. Germline-derived CDR1 and CDR2 are LGHNA and YSLEER. Trimming left V 7 bases short and J 0 bases short, with 12 bases between. The length of the CDR3 is 15 residues. CDR3 in DNA: TGCGCCAGCACATCTGGCATTGCAACTAATGAAAAACTGTTTTTT. Residues: CASTSGIATNEKLFF.

The CDR3 sequence is CASRSPTGELFF. Written as DNA, the CDR3 is TGTGCCAGCAGGAGCCCCACCGGGGAGCTGTTTTTT. V usage is TRBV28 and J usage is TRBJ2-2; D is unclear. The CDR3 contains 12 residues. Deletions cut 6 bases from V and 4 bases from J, with 6 bases between. Germline V gene data show CDR1 as MDHEN and CDR2 as SYDVKM.